This T cell receptor beta chain was identified in a study of cytomegalovirus exposure and HLA in healthy donors. Overall study: Within an early data release were about 90 million unique TCRs drawn from HLA-typed donors. Study conclusions and caveats: A reported reduction in N-insertions relative to the 666-donor mean was seen in an Asian-associated ancestry cluster in a later analysis. A later analysis linked a missense DCLRE1C variant to TCR beta V- and J-gene trimming.

The CDR3 sequence is 16 residues long. From germline, CDR1 is MDHEN and CDR2 SYDVKM. V shed 3 bases, J shed 0 bases, and the junction held 4 bases outside the gene matches. In the PCR, 60 Vbeta and 13 Jbeta primers were used. Data came from immunoSEQ multiplex PCR; TCRdb stores just in-frame clones and leaves some out. The repertoire consists of tens of thousands of clones, with about 72% occurring once and the leading ten covering 7.5% to 8.5%. For this clone: Antigen: not known.

Nominally healthy donors provided the samples, though records likely missed some immune exposures. The sample taken for sequencing was PBMCs. The chain carries TRBV28 and TRBJ2-1, with 8 positions matching TRBD2. This receptor was obtained from a woman in her 30s in good health and CMV-seropositive. CDR3 coding DNA: TGTGCCAGCAGTTTTCGAAGCGGGAGCTCCTACAATGAGCAGTTCTTC. Translation: CASSFRSGSSYNEQFF.